This T cell receptor (beta chain) was retrieved from a study of shared clonotypes between healthy human individuals. CDR3 size: 18 residues. Germline-derived CDR1 and CDR2 are LGHNA and YNFKEQ. V was clipped by 2 bases and J by 4 bases; unmatched bases: 10. Sequencing used immunoSEQ multiplex PCR; TCRdb keeps in-frame clones, though not all of them. The sample has around 990,000 clones, roughly 77% seen once. Sequencing was carried out using memory CD4+ T cells from PBMCs. The subset here: CD45RA-negative fraction. The rearrangement uses TRBV4-2 and TRBJ2-1; 11 bases are a match to TRBD2. The TCR was taken from a man younger than 35 in good health. Some clones in this sample may be carry-over from other donors' samples. CDR3 coding DNA: TGTGCCAGCAGCCAAAAGGTAGCGGGAGGGCTGCCTTACAATGAGCAGTTCTTC. Translating it yields CASSQKVAGGLPYNEQFF.